This is a list of T cell receptor beta chains from one sample in a study of shared clonotypes between healthy human individuals. Profiled with immunoSEQ multiplex PCR; TCRdb holds only in-frame clones, not every one. The sample lists 330,000 or so clones, more than 60% occurring once. Sample: memory CD4+ T cells sorted from blood. The receptor source for this set is a man aged 30 to 39 in good health. CDR3s include the opening cysteine and the closing phenylalanine or tryptophan. D genes are given only for firm matches. Clone size appears in some rows only: once, few, many, or a class for an expanded clone.

CASSLTGQASSGNTIYF | TGCGCCAGCAGCTTGACGGGTCAAGCTTCCTCTGGAAACACCATATATTTT | TRBJ1-3 | . | . | TRBV5-1
CASSARHNTEAFF | TGTGCCAGCAGTGCCAGACACAACACTGAAGCTTTCTTT | TRBJ1-1 | . | few | TRBV2
CASSYRGNYGYTF | TGTGCCAGCTCTTACCGGGGGAACTATGGCTACACCTTC | TRBJ1-2 | . | . | TRBV19
CASSLGPQSKYANQPQHF | TGTGCCAGCAGCTTGGGTCCCCAATCCAAGTACGCCAATCAGCCCCAGCATTTT | TRBJ1-5 | . | . | TRBV5-6
CASSLIYEQYF | TGTGCCAGCAGTTTAATCTACGAGCAGTACTTC | TRBJ2-7 | . | . | TRBV28
CASSVGMGETQYF | TGTGCCAGCAGTGTTGGGATGGGCGAGACCCAGTACTTC | TRBJ2-5 | . | . | TRBV2
CASSQRIQGAGTFF | TGTGCCAGCAGCCAACGGATCCAGGGAGCTGGAACTTTCTTT | TRBJ1-1 | . | . | TRBV14
CASSVGQGVEKLFF | TGCGCCAGCAGCGTCGGACAGGGAGTTGAAAAACTGTTTTTT | TRBJ1-4 | TRBD1 | . | TRBV5-1
CASSAGTGGYEQYF | TGTGCCAGCAGCGCCGGGACAGGGGGGTACGAGCAGTACTTC | TRBJ2-7 | TRBD1 | . | TRBV7-6
CASSRLAGGPYEQFF | TGTGCCAGCAGCCGACTAGCGGGAGGGCCCTATGAGCAGTTCTTC | TRBJ2-1 | TRBD2 | many | TRBV5-5
CATSRGSGQGAYRAETQYF | TGTGCCACCAGCAGAGGTTCGGGACAGGGGGCCTACCGGGCGGAGACCCAGTACTTC | TRBJ2-5 | TRBD1 | . | TRBV15
CASSLAYGSDTQYF | TGCGCCAGCAGCTTGGCCTATGGGTCGGATACGCAGTATTTT | TRBJ2-3 | . | few | TRBV5-1
CAISAGDYEQYF | TGTGCCATCAGTGCGGGGGACTACGAGCAGTACTTC | TRBJ2-7 | . | many | TRBV10-3
CASSESGTVNEQFF | TGCGCCAGCAGTGAGTCCGGGACTGTAAATGAGCAGTTCTTC | TRBJ2-1 | . | . | TRBV10-1
CASSPRGGMNTEAFF | TGTGCCAGCTCACCACGGGGAGGAATGAACACTGAAGCTTTCTTT | TRBJ1-1 | . | . | TRBV18
CREQGNTEAFF | TGTAGGGAACAGGGGAACACTGAAGCTTTCTTT | TRBJ1-1 | . | . | TRBV20-1
CASSRTGQGGETQYF | TGCGCCAGCAGCAGAACGGGACAGGGTGGAGAGACCCAGTACTTC | TRBJ2-5 | TRBD1 | . | TRBV5-1
CASSHGQLNTEAFF | TGTGCCAGCAGCCACGGACAGTTGAACACTGAAGCTTTCTTT | TRBJ1-1 | . | . | TRBV28
CASSQESQQPQHF | TGTGCCAGCAGCCAAGAGTCCCAACAGCCCCAGCATTTT | TRBJ1-5 | . | few | TRBV4-2
CASSIGQNTEAFF | TGCGCCAGCAGCATAGGACAGAACACTGAAGCTTTCTTT | TRBJ1-1 | . | . | TRBV5-1
CASSPGQKNEKLFF | TGCGCCAGCAGTCCGGGACAGAAAAATGAAAAACTGTTTTTT | TRBJ1-4 | TRBD1 | few | TRBV23-1
CASSETNEQFF | TGTGCCAGCAGTGAGACCAATGAGCAGTTCTTC | TRBJ2-1 | . | few | TRBV25-1
CASKSVFTGELFF | TGTGCCAGCAAATCTGTGTTCACCGGGGAGCTGTTTTTT | TRBJ2-2 | . | . | TRBV27
CASSAMGQGIHNEQFF | TGTGCCAGCAGTGCAATGGGACAGGGGATCCACAATGAGCAGTTCTTC | TRBJ2-1 | TRBD1 | . | TRBV6-1
CASSYKRGTEAFF | TGTGCCAGCAGCTATAAACGAGGCACTGAAGCTTTCTTT | TRBJ1-1 | . | . | TRBV28
CASSLGTAEDATNEKLFF | TGTGCCAGCAGCTTAGGGACAGCAGAAGATGCAACTAATGAAAAACTGTTTTTT | TRBJ1-4 | . | . | TRBV7-8
CASGPLRGAEFEQYF | TGTGCCAGCGGCCCCCTCCGGGGAGCCGAGTTCGAGCAGTACTTC | TRBJ2-7 | . | . | TRBV11-2
CASSFSQGGAFF | TGTGCCAGCAGTTTTTCTCAGGGGGGAGCTTTCTTT | TRBJ1-1 | TRBD1 | . | TRBV28
CASSDSGAGANVLTF | TGTGCCAGCAGTGACTCGGGGGCTGGGGCCAACGTCCTGACTTTC | TRBJ2-6 | . | . | TRBV6-4
CAISTTSGRDVSTDTQYF | TGTGCCATCAGCACTACTAGCGGGAGGGATGTTAGCACAGATACGCAGTATTTT | TRBJ2-3 | TRBD2 | once | TRBV10-3
CASSLEGLNYGYTF | TGCGCCAGCAGCTTAGAGGGATTAAACTATGGCTACACCTTC | TRBJ1-2 | . | . | TRBV5-1
CASSSRQGQGTGELFF | TGTGCCAGCAGTTCCCGACAGGGGCAGGGGACCGGGGAGCTGTTTTTT | TRBJ2-2 | TRBD1 | . | TRBV27
CSVGQGAWASEAFF | TGCAGCGTTGGACAGGGGGCATGGGCTAGTGAAGCTTTCTTT | TRBJ1-1 | TRBD1 | . | TRBV29-1
CASRPSAPVTEAFF | TGTGCCAGCAGGCCGTCGGCTCCAGTAACTGAAGCTTTCTTT | TRBJ1-1 | . | . | TRBV27
CASSLEDVYGYTF | TGTGCCAGCAGCTTGGAGGATGTCTATGGCTACACCTTC | TRBJ1-2 | . | many | TRBV5-8
CASSLVPSGSPETQYF | TGTGCCAGCAGCTTAGTCCCTAGCGGGAGTCCCGAGACCCAGTACTTC | TRBJ2-5 | TRBD2 | . | TRBV7-6
CASSLDLTDTQYF | TGTGCCAGCAGCTTAGACCTCACAGATACGCAGTATTTT | TRBJ2-3 | . | . | TRBV11-2
CASSLTDNLYEQYF | TGTGCCAGCAGTTTGACAGATAACCTCTACGAGCAGTACTTC | TRBJ2-7 | . | . | TRBV2
CASSESPGGTEAFF | TGCGCCAGCAGTGAGTCGCCGGGTGGAACTGAAGCTTTCTTT | TRBJ1-1 | . | . | TRBV10-2
CASRLASIGSYGCTF | . | TRBJ1-2 | . | . | TRBV12-2
CASSLPLPGQGGWTGELFF | TGTGCCAGCAGCTTACCGCTCCCGGGACAGGGGGGGTGGACCGGGGAGCTGTTTTTT | TRBJ2-2 | TRBD1 | . | TRBV11-2
CASTELGPNYNEQFF | TGCGCCAGCACCGAACTCGGACCCAACTACAATGAGCAGTTCTTC | TRBJ2-1 | . | . | TRBV5-1